The entry below gives a single T cell receptor (beta chain) sequence along with its context. Its antigen is currently unknown. Germline V lookup: CDR1 SGHRS, CDR2 YFSETQ. Trimming left V 3 bases short and J 0 bases short, with 18 bases between. This CDR3 contains 17 residues. Antigen-specific CD4+ T cells were expanded with viral peptide pools in the ViraFEST assay before sequencing. Subsequent to roughly 9 days of culture, CD4+ T cells were isolated. Having tested negative for nucleocapsid antibodies, the vaccine recipients showed no prior SARS-CoV-2 infection. These data are taken from a study of vaccination effects on CD4 cells after COVID-19. This table comes from immunoSEQ multiplex PCR, and its TCRdb copy is limited to in-frame clones, with some not included. The table has 20,000 to 25,000 clones, approximately 70% seen once.

This specimen was CD4+ T cells from PBMCs cultured with SARS-CoV-2 spike peptides, taken before COVID-19 vaccination. The receptor comes from a human donor who received a COVID-19 vaccine. The chain combines TRBV5-1 with TRBJ1-1; D is possibly TRBD1 (5 bases). CDR3: CASSSTGLTVMNTEAFF. The CDR3 DNA follows: TGCGCCAGCAGCTCCACAGGACTGACAGTGATGAACACTGAAGCTTTCTTT. The entire variable domain, with the rest obtained from reference TRBV5-1 and TRBJ1-1, is as follows: KAGVTQTPRYLIKTRGQQVTLSCSPISGHRSVSWYQQTPGQGLQFLFEYFSETQRNKGNFPGRFSGRQFSNSRSEMNVSTLELGDSALYLCASSSTGLTVMNTEAFFGQGTRLTVV.